These T cell receptor beta chains were read from a single sample in a study of shared clonotypes between healthy human individuals. Clones were sequenced by immunoSEQ multiplex PCR, and TCRdb holds only the in-frame ones, with some missing. Of 2 million to 2.5 million clones in the sample, just over 90% were seen once. The sample comprised naive CD8+ T cells from PBMCs. These receptors all stem from a man between 18 and 29 years old in good health. Some clones in this sample may be carry-over from other donors' samples. The CDR3 runs from the conserved cysteine through the conserved F or W. A D gene is named only where the DNA matches it firmly. Only some rows state a clone size, as once, few, many or a class for expanded clones.

.	TRBV7-9	TRBJ2-6	.	TGTGCCAGCAGCTCCAGGGCGAAAGGGGCCAACGTCCTGACTTTC	CASSSRAKGANVLTF
.	TRBV28	TRBJ2-3	TRBD1	TGTGCCAGCAGTCCTAACGCGGACAGGGGGCAAGATACGCAGTATTTT	CASSPNADRGQDTQYF
.	TRBV6-1	TRBJ2-3	TRBD1	TGTGCCAGCAGTGAGGGCACAGGGGGCGCCGAGGATACGCAGTATTTT	CASSEGTGGAEDTQYF
.	TRBV27	TRBJ2-7	.	TGTGCCAGCAGTTTAGGAGACGGAGGATACGAGCAGTACTTC	CASSLGDGGYEQYF
.	TRBV21-1	TRBJ2-5	.	TGTGCCAGCAGCAAAGCCCTGAGGCAGGGGCAGGTGGAGACCCAGTACTTC	CASSKALRQGQVETQYF
.	TRBV27	TRBJ2-1	.	TGTGCCAGCAGTGCCGGCTTGCTCTCCTACAATGAGCAGTTCTTC	CASSAGLLSYNEQFF
.	TRBV5-1	TRBJ2-7	TRBD2	TGCGCCAGCAGCTTGTGGCTAGCGGGAGACAACTACGAGCAGTACTTC	CASSLWLAGDNYEQYF
.	TRBV7-3	TRBJ2-1	.	TGTGCCAGCAGCTTAACGTTCGGAGGCGGCTCCTACAATGAGCAGTTCTTC	CASSLTFGGGSYNEQFF
.	TRBV7-8	TRBJ2-5	.	TGTGCCAGCAGCCCTCCCCCCGGGACTTTGTACCAAGAGACCCAGTACTTC	CASSPPPGTLYQETQYF
.	TRBV27	TRBJ2-1	.	TGTGCCAGCAGTCCACCAACGACCCTTTACAATGAGCAGTTCTTC	CASSPPTTLYNEQFF
.	TRBV2	TRBJ1-5	.	TGTGCCAGCAGGGAGATTTATAGCAATCAGCCCCAGCATTTT	CASREIYSNQPQHF
.	TRBV7-6	TRBJ2-7	.	TGTGCCAGCAGCACCTGGACAGTGCCCTACGAGCAGTACTTC	CASSTWTVPYEQYF
.	TRBV27	TRBJ1-5	TRBD1	TGTGCCAGCAGTTTACCCGACCTAGGGGGCGCACCCCAGCATTTT	CASSLPDLGGAPQHF
once	TRBV2	TRBJ2-7	TRBD1	TGTGCCACGGGACAGGTCTCCTACGAGCAGTACTTC	CATGQVSYEQYF
.	TRBV2	TRBJ2-5	TRBD2	TGTGCCAGCAGTGGCCTCCCGGGGACTAGCGGGTTGGGGTACCAAGAGACCCAGTACTTC	CASSGLPGTSGLGYQETQYF
.	TRBV29-1	TRBJ2-1	.	TGCAGCGTTGTAGGGACCCCCTGGCACAATGAGCAGTTCTTC	CSVVGTPWHNEQFF
.	TRBV27	TRBJ2-7	TRBD2	TGTGCCAGCAGCCTACTAGCGGGAGGAAGCGAGCAGTACTTC	CASSLLAGGSEQYF
.	TRBV6-5	TRBJ2-7	TRBD1	TGTGCCAGCAGTTACCGATCCGGGACAGGGTCAAGCGAGCAGTACTTC	CASSYRSGTGSSEQYF
.	TRBV10-3	TRBJ2-7	TRBD1	TGTGCCATCAGTGACCGGGACAGCCTGCACGAGCAGTACTTC	CAISDRDSLHEQYF
.	TRBV19	TRBJ1-2	.	TGTGCATCAGGGGAGTCGGTAGGCTACACCTTC	CASGESVGYTF
once	TRBV4-1	TRBJ2-1	.	TGCGCCAGCAGCCAAGAAGTCGCCTACAATGAGCAGTTCTTC	CASSQEVAYNEQFF
.	TRBV13	TRBJ1-2	.	TGTGCCAGCAGCTTAAGTCCCAATCCCAACTATGGCTACACCTTC	CASSLSPNPNYGYTF
once	TRBV10-3	TRBJ2-7	.	TGTGCCATCAGCCCGGGTTACGAGCAGTACTTC	CAISPGYEQYF
.	TRBV7-2	TRBJ2-3	.	TGTGCCAGCACTGTAGAGGGGGGTAGCACAGATACGCAGTATTTT	CASTVEGGSTDTQYF
.	TRBV7-9	TRBJ2-4	TRBD1	TGTGCCAGCAGCTTCGGACAGGGGATAGCCAAAAACATTCAGTACTTC	CASSFGQGIAKNIQYF
.	TRBV5-1	TRBJ2-1	.	TGCGCCAGCGGCGAAGAGAGGCCTAACTCCTACAATGAGCAGTTCTTC	CASGEERPNSYNEQFF